This is a list of T cell receptor beta chains from one sample in a study of T cell repertoires in cytomegalovirus infection. TCRdb used MiXCR to reprocess the reads, holding one entry per CDR3 protein. The data show roughly 300,000 distinct CDR3 sequences, 9.5% seen once. Sequencing was done on a sample of PBMCs. These receptor sequences come from a human donor in good health (CMV status not recorded). Some clones in this sample may be carry-over from other donors' samples. CDR3s include the opening cysteine and the closing phenylalanine or tryptophan. D genes are given only for firm matches. Not every row has a clone size; where given, it reads once, few, many or a size class.

j_call clone_size d_call v_call cdr3_aa cdr3_nt
TRBJ2-2 many TRBD2 TRBV7-2 CASIMGLAGAVPGELFF TGTGCCAGCATAATGGGACTAGCGGGGGCAGTTCCCGGGGAGCTGTTTTTT
TRBJ2-1 many TRBD2 TRBV7-6 CASTTGEGSGRATSYNEQFF TGTGCCAGCACCACCGGGGAAGGAAGCGGGAGGGCCACCTCCTACAATGAGCAGTTCTTC
TRBJ1-2 NA NA TRBV7-6 CAGDLQGLANYGYTF TGTGCCGGTGACTTACAGGGCCTAGCTAACTATGGCTACACCTTC
TRBJ2-7 many TRBD2 TRBV7-2 CASSLGPRLAGGKPYEQYF TGTGCCAGCAGCTTAGGCCCCCGACTAGCGGGAGGGAAACCCTACGAGCAGTACTTC
TRBJ1-4 many NA TRBV7-2 CASSLTPTATNEKLFF TGTGCCAGCAGCCTCACACCGACAGCAACTAATGAAAAACTGTTTTTT
TRBJ1-2 many NA TRBV27 CASSLSPGMGYTF TGTGCCAGCAGTTTATCTCCCGGGATGGGCTACACCTTC
TRBJ2-1 few NA TRBV2 CASSGQMGKNNEQFF TGTGCCAGCAGTGGGCAGATGGGGAAAAACAATGAGCAGTTCTTC
TRBJ2-1 many TRBD2 TRBV7-2 CASSFSGRFDNEQFF TGTGCCAGCAGCTTTAGCGGGAGGTTCGACAATGAGCAGTTCTTC
TRBJ2-7 many TRBD1 TRBV6-2/TRBV6-3 CASSSRDRTPYRTYEQYF TGTGCCAGCAGTTCCCGGGACAGGACTCCCTATAGGACCTACGAGCAGTACTTC
TRBJ2-1 few TRBD1 TRBV28 CASSLYGQGGSNEQFF TGTGCCAGCAGTTTATACGGACAGGGGGGGTCCAATGAGCAGTTCTTC
TRBJ2-1 many TRBD1 TRBV27 CASSPDRGNEQFF TGTGCCAGCAGCCCCGACAGGGGCAATGAGCAGTTCTTC
TRBJ2-3 NA NA TRBV2 CASSEKETLRGDTQYF TGTGCCAGCAGTGAAAAAGAAACACTTCGGGGAGATACGCAGTATTTT
TRBJ2-3 few TRBD2 TRBV15 CATSRLAGTATDTQYF TGTGCCACCAGCAGATTAGCGGGGACTGCCACAGATACGCAGTATTTT
TRBJ2-5 few NA TRBV5-1 CASSPGWEETQYF TGCGCCAGCAGCCCCGGCTGGGAAGAGACCCAGTACTTC
TRBJ1-6 NA NA TRBV28 CASKPGEYSPLHF TGTGCCAGCAAACCGGGGGAATATTCACCCCTCCACTTT
TRBJ2-2 many NA TRBV6-1 CASSENWTGELFF TGTGCCAGCAGTGAAAATTGGACCGGGGAGCTGTTTTTT
TRBJ2-3 many TRBD1 TRBV27 CASSRDRSTDTQYF TGTGCCAGCAGTCGGGACAGGAGCACAGATACGCAGTATTTT
TRBJ2-1 NA TRBD2 TRBV6-6 CASSLRGGSYNEQFF TGTGCCAGCAGTCTTCGGGGGGGCTCCTACAATGAGCAGTTCTTC
TRBJ2-1 many TRBD2 TRBV5-4 CASRVSGRGYNEQFF TGTGCCAGCAGGGTTAGCGGGAGGGGTTACAATGAGCAGTTCTTC
TRBJ1-2 few NA TRBV7-2 CASSVGGTNYGYTF TGTGCCAGCAGTGTAGGGGGAACTAACTATGGCTACACCTTC